This record covers a single TCR beta chain. The CDR3 consists of 15 residues. J gave up 5 bases and V 3 bases, and 8 bases lay outside the gene matches. CDR1 and CDR2 from the germline V gene are MDHEN and SYDVKM. This sample was taken from a study of blood T cell repertoires in COVID-19. Sequenced by immunoSEQ multiplex PCR; TCRdb stores in-frame clones only, minus some. This table holds about 180,000 clones, approximately 85% found once. The source material was PBMCs or T cells enriched from blood (not recorded which). The V gene is TRBV28, the J gene TRBJ2-7; 9 bases align to TRBD1. The receptor's source is a man aged 35-49 years who had recovered from COVID-19. The CDR3 DNA reads as TGTGCCAGCAGTTTCCCCCGGGACAGGGTTAACGAGCAGTACTTC. The encoded protein is CASSFPRDRVNEQYF.